Presented here are 27 T cell receptor beta chains from one specimen sequenced in a study of cytomegalovirus exposure and HLA in healthy donors (dated by TCRdb to about 2017). Library method: the immunoSEQ multiplex PCR assay. For the multiplex PCR, a mixture combining 60 forward primers for TCR Vbeta segments and 13 reverse primers for TCR Jbeta segments was used. The table comes from immuneACCESS by way of TCRdb, which keeps in-frame sequences with V and J called. Part of the clones is missing from these tables; in studies checked, under half for an unresolved V gene and the rest for unknown reasons. Here the sample has about 94,000 clones; 75% to 85% occur a single time. The top ten hold approximately 3.6% of the sample. Sequencing used PBMCs. These receptors were collected from a woman aged 40 to 50 in good health and CMV-seronegative.

The chain has TRBV6-5 and TRBJ2-5; 8 bases map to TRBD1. The V and J ends lost 7 bases and 4 bases, in that order; junction bases with no gene match: 5. The CDR3 sequence is 13 residues long. Germline assignment: CDR1 MNHEY and CDR2 SVGAGI. The chain's CDR3 is CASTGQGGETQYF. In nucleotides, the CDR3 is TGTGCCAGCACCGGACAGGGAGGAGAGACCCAGTACTTC.

This chain connects TRBV9 to TRBJ2-2; 12 bases fit TRBD2. The CDR3 extends over 17 amino acids. Germline CDR1 is SGDLS and CDR2 is YYNGEE. V gave up 4 bases and J gave up 2 bases; unmatched junction bases: 6. The CDR3 nucleotides are TGTGCCAGCAGCATCGGACTAGCGGGGACTAACACCGGGGAGCTGTTTTTT. Residues: CASSIGLAGTNTGELFF.

This rearrangement joins TRBV7-6 to TRBJ1-1; 9 bases agree with TRBD1. With 4 bases clipped from V and 5 bases from J, the junction kept 8 bases outside the gene matches. Germline V gives CDR1 SGHVS, CDR2 FNYEAQ. This CDR3 has 15 amino acids. CDR3 DNA: TGTGCCAGCAGCTACCTACAGGGGGCACGAACTGAAGCTTTCTTT. Amino acids: CASSYLQGARTEAFF.

The V gene is TRBV5-4, the J gene TRBJ2-7, with 8 positions matching TRBD2. The CDR3 contains 16 residues. Germline-derived CDR1 and CDR2 are SGHNT and YYREEE (reference sequence). V dropped 0 bases and J dropped 3; count of bases not matched to a gene: 8. Here the CDR3 DNA reads TGTGCCAGCAGCTTGGGAGGCAGCGGGGGAGTCTACGAGCAGTACTTC. This translates into CASSLGGSGGVYEQYF.

This clone showed up just a few times. V gene TRBV9 combines with J gene TRBJ1-6; 8 bases agree with TRBD1. This CDR3 is 15 amino acids long. Germline V gene data show CDR1 as SGDLS and CDR2 as YYNGEE. V was clipped by 3 bases and J by 10 bases; unmatched bases: 9. In nucleotides, the CDR3 is TGTGCCAGCAGCGCTGACGGGACAGGCGCCTCACCCCTCCACTTT. Encoded protein: CASSADGTGASPLHF.

V gene TRBV18 combines with J gene TRBJ1-1; tentatively, D is TRBD1 (5 bases). CDR3 length equals 16 residues. Trimming removed 1 base at V and 2 bases at J, with 14 bases between. Germline V gene data show CDR1 as KGHSH and CDR2 as LQKENI. DNA for the CDR3: TGTGCCAGCTCACCACAACGGACACCCCATAACACTGAAGCTTTCTTT. It translates to CASSPQRTPHNTEAFF. The full variable domain, in which reference TRBV18 and TRBJ1-1 provide the parts outside the CDR3, is NAGVMQNPRHLVRRRGQEARLRCSPMKGHSHVYWYRQLPEEGLKFMVYLQKENIIDESGMPKERFSAEFPKEGPSILRIQQVVRGDSAAYFCASSPQRTPHNTEAFFGQGTRLTVV.

This clone was counted a few times. The chain combines TRBV6-6 with TRBJ2-7; D gene uncertain. The ends were cut back, 10 bases at V and 1 base at J, with 11 bases in the middle. Germline-derived CDR1 and CDR2 are MNHNY and SVGAGI (reference sequence). The CDR3 is 12 residues long. CDR3 DNA sequence: TGTGCCACCTACGACGGGTCCTACGAGCAGTACTTC. Translated: CATYDGSYEQYF.

The V call is TRBV5-1, the J call TRBJ2-7, with no clear D. CDR1 and CDR2 (germline): SGHRS, YFSETQ. V dropped 4 bases and J dropped 3 bases, with 8 bases sitting between them. The CDR3 runs to 12 residues. This CDR3 reads CASSDSSYEQYF. The DNA for the CDR3 is TGCGCCAGCAGCGATAGCAGCTACGAGCAGTACTTC.

The chain has TRBV7-9 and TRBJ2-7, with D perhaps TRBD1 (5 bases). With 1 base removed from V and 4 bases from J, the gap between germline ends came to 5 bases. Germline V gives CDR1 SEHNR, CDR2 FQNEAQ (reference sequence). The CDR3 length is 12 residues. For the CDR3, the DNA is TGTGCCAGCAGCTTAGGACAGTACGAGCAGTACTTC. Translating it yields CASSLGQYEQYF. Complete variable domain (other parts from reference TRBV7-9 and TRBJ2-7): DTGVSQNPRHKITKRGQNVTFRCDPISEHNRLYWYRQTLGQGPEFLTYFQNEAQLEKSRLLSDRFSAERPKGSFSTLEIQRTEQGDSAMYLCASSLGQYEQYFGPGTRLTVT.

The chain links TRBV7-2 to TRBJ2-5; unclear D gene. V lost 3 bases and J lost 3, with 11 bases in between. Germline V gives CDR1 SGHTA, CDR2 FQGNSA. This CDR3 contains 14 residues. CDR3 in amino acids: CASSFDWSKETQYF. CDR3 sequence (DNA): TGTGCCAGCAGCTTCGACTGGTCCAAAGAGACCCAGTACTTC.

The rearrangement uses TRBV4-3 and TRBJ2-3, with TRBD1 matching over 8 bases. This CDR3 region has 16 residues. Germline trimming cut 0 bases from V and 5 bases from J; bases unmatched to any gene: 7. Germline assignment: CDR1 LGHNA and CDR2 YSLEER. The CDR3 coding sequence is TGCGCCAGCAGCCAAGAAGGGAAGACAGGGGTAGATACGCAGTATTTT. As protein: CASSQEGKTGVDTQYF.

This clone was found once. The chain links TRBV6-6 to TRBJ1-3, with D possibly matching TRBD1 (5 bases). V dropped 5 bases and J dropped 0 bases, with 8 bases sitting between them. The CDR3 covers 14 residues. CDR1 and CDR2 from the germline V gene are MNHNY and SVGAGI (reference sequence). Here the CDR3 DNA reads TGTGCCAGCAGTGACAGTATCTCTGGAAACACCATATATTTT. This codes for CASSDSISGNTIYF.

This chain links TRBV6-1 with TRBJ1-5; D gene ambiguous. The ends were cut back, 2 bases at V and 3 bases at J, with 11 bases in the middle. Germline V gene data show CDR1 as MNHNS and CDR2 as SASEGT. The CDR3 is made up of 15 amino acids. The CDR3 protein is CASSERGWNNQPQHF. CDR3 DNA: TGTGCCAGCAGTGAACGGGGTTGGAACAATCAGCCCCAGCATTTT.

The chain couples TRBV4-3 to TRBJ1-3, with D possibly being TRBD1 (5 bases). From germline, CDR1 is LGHNA and CDR2 YSLEER. The CDR3 length is 16 residues. Deletions cut 0 bases from V and 4 bases from J, with 13 bases between. Written as DNA, the CDR3 is TGCGCCAGCAGCCAAGATTGGGGCCAACGCGGAAACACCATATATTTT. Its protein is CASSQDWGQRGNTIYF.

The V and J genes are TRBV7-3 and TRBJ2-1; D possibly corresponds to TRBD2 (5 bases). The V end lost 5 bases, the J end lost 0 bases, and 14 bases lay between the germline ends. The CDR3 covers 16 residues. Per the germline V gene, CDR1 is SGHTA and CDR2 is FQGTGA. In nucleotides, the CDR3 is TGTGCCAGCAGCAAAGGAGAGGGTCACTCCTACAATGAGCAGTTCTTC. Translated, it gives CASSKGEGHSYNEQFF.

The DNA for the CDR3 is TGTGCCAGCAGCTTGGTGAGGGAGACCCAGTACTTC. Translating gives CASSLVRETQYF. The V call is TRBV5-8, the J call TRBJ2-5; no definite D call. CDR3 length equals 12 residues. Trimming shortened V by 0 bases and J by 5 bases, and 5 bases separated the two germline ends. CDR1 and CDR2 from the germline V gene are SGHTS and YDEGEE.

This chain connects TRBV28 to TRBJ2-6; 8 nucleotides align to TRBD1. Looked up from germline, CDR1 is MDHEN and CDR2 is SYDVKM. The CDR3 is 17 amino acids. Germline trimming cut 8 bases from V and 4 bases from J; bases unmatched to any gene: 13. The CDR3 region has the DNA TGTGCCAGCCATGGACAGGGTTCCGCCTCCGGGGCCAACGTCCTGACTTTC. Its protein product is CASHGQGSASGANVLTF.

The V call is TRBV7-6, the J call TRBJ1-1; D gene uncertain. Trimming left V 5 bases short and J 6 bases short, with 16 bases between. From germline, CDR1 is SGHVS and CDR2 FNYEAQ. This CDR3 is 14 amino acids long. The CDR3 region is CASSPTVGSAEAFF. As DNA, the CDR3 is TGTGCCAGCAGCCCAACCGTTGGGAGCGCTGAAGCTTTCTTT.

This clone was found once. The chain recombines TRBV10-3 with TRBJ2-5; 8 bases are shared with TRBD1. The V gene's germline CDR1 is ENHRY and CDR2 SYGVKD. This CDR3 comprises 14 residues. Losses at the gene ends were 2 bases for V and 4 bases for J; bases not matched to a gene: 3. The CDR3 here is CAISETGQGETQYF. For the CDR3, the DNA is TGTGCCATCAGTGAGACAGGACAGGGAGAGACCCAGTACTTC.

This clone has a handful of counts. V usage is TRBV5-1 and J usage is TRBJ1-1; D unclear. V was pared by 5 bases and J by 1 base, with 9 bases between. Germline assignment: CDR1 SGHRS and CDR2 YFSETQ. The CDR3 has 13 amino acids. The DNA for the CDR3 is TGCGCCAGCAGGTCGGACTGGAACACTGAAGCTTTCTTT. It specifies CASRSDWNTEAFF.

V gene TRBV5-6 combines with J gene TRBJ1-6, with D tentatively TRBD1 (5 bases). Trimming left V 3 bases short and J 0 bases short, with 13 bases between. Germline loops: CDR1 SGHDT, CDR2 YYEEEE. This CDR3 contains 17 residues. CDR3 in DNA: TGTGCCAGCAGCTCACCGACAGCCAACTCCTATAATTCACCCCTCCACTTT. It is translated as CASSSPTANSYNSPLHF.

The gene calls are TRBV5-1 and TRBJ2-1; D possibly corresponds to TRBD1 (5 bases). This CDR3 has 13 residues. V lost 1 base to trimming and J lost 6 bases, with 8 bases between them. Germline V lookup: CDR1 SGHRS, CDR2 YFSETQ. The CDR3 DNA is TGCGCCAGCAGCTTGTCAGGGCGCAATGAGCAGTTCTTC. The encoded protein is CASSLSGRNEQFF.

The chain carries TRBV10-1 and TRBJ1-4; D not certain. V lost 4 bases to trimming and J lost 3 bases, with 9 bases between them. Germline values: CDR1 WNHNN, CDR2 SYGVQD (reference sequence). The CDR3 consists of 14 residues. The CDR3 protein is CASSGPLANEKLFF. The CDR3 nucleotides are TGCGCCAGCAGTGGGCCCTTGGCTAATGAAAAACTGTTTTTT.

V is TRBV7-6 and J is TRBJ2-7; possibly TRBD2 for D (5 bases). The germline V and J ends were trimmed by 3 bases and 1 base, with 10 bases remaining between them. CDR1 and CDR2 (germline): SGHVS, FNYEAQ. The CDR3 sequence is 14 residues long. DNA for the CDR3: TGTGCCAGCAGCTTCGGGGAGTTGTCCTACGAGCAGTACTTC. It yields the protein CASSFGELSYEQYF.

The CDR3 is CASSSPHRGGQETQYF. As DNA, the CDR3 is TGTGCCAGCAGCTCCCCCCACCGCGGGGGGCAAGAGACCCAGTACTTC. The J gene is TRBJ2-5, the V gene TRBV13; 8 bases line up with TRBD2. The V and J ends lost 4 bases and 2 bases, in that order; junction bases with no gene match: 9. This CDR3 region has 16 residues. Germline lookup yields CDR1 PRHDT and CDR2 FYEKMQ (reference sequence).

The CDR3 here is CASSLAVLSYEQYF. The CDR3 nucleotides read TGTGCCAGCAGCTTGGCCGTTTTATCCTACGAGCAGTACTTC. The chain recombines TRBV5-5 with TRBJ2-7; D unclear. CDR3 length equals 14 residues. From germline, CDR1 is SGHKS and CDR2 YYEKEE (reference sequence). The ends were cut back, 0 bases at V and 1 base at J, with 8 bases in the middle.

The V and J genes are TRBV5-1 and TRBJ1-3; no reliable D call. With 0 bases removed from V and 0 bases from J, the gap between germline ends came to 7 bases. This CDR3 has 15 residues. Germline CDR1 SGHRS, CDR2 YFSETQ. The CDR3 coding sequence is TGCGCCAGCAGCTTGGGGAGATTCTCTGGAAACACCATATATTTT. It is translated as CASSLGRFSGNTIYF.